What follows is one T cell receptor (beta chain) and its context. Its antigen is still unknown. No much larger clone is present one base from it, and per-base qualities are unavailable. Genomic DNA was extracted with the Qiagen DNeasy kit from unsorted PBMCs and from negatively selected CD4+ and CD8+ fractions. Using primers that anneal to V and J segments, immunoSEQ multiplex PCR amplified the TCR beta CDR3 regions. A synthetic immune receptor repertoire was used to minimize amplification bias, and remaining bias was computationally removed after sequencing. On the authors' methods: Repertoire diversity was quantified as the Shannon entropy index using custom Python scripts. Unsorted, CD4+ and CD8+ repertoires were analyzed separately, except in combined analyses where CD4+ and CD8+ sequences were merged in silico. Clonal expansion was defined as a frequency increase of at least 2-fold after treatment compared with C1D1, and clones undetected at baseline were assigned a pseudocount of 0.5. Clones with 0 or 1 copy at C1D1 were classified as singleton clones, and clones with 2 or more copies were classified as non-singleton clones. Clones expanded in unsorted samples were labelled as CD4+, CD8+ or unknown by matching protein sequences in sorted samples from the same patient. Wilcoxon tests were applied to paired samples to test diversity changes from C1D1 to C4D1. The source is immuneACCESS, and TCRdb retained only in-frame sequences with V and J called. Part of the clones is not carried over; for the studies checked, unresolved V genes explain less than half of this, and the remainder is unexplained. V, J and clone size are taken as reported in that table, and D and trimming were inferred from the DNA itself. This sample gives tens of thousands of clones in total; roughly 90% of them show up just once. Just over 9% of the sample belongs to the ten largest clones.

V is cut by 5 bases and J by 4 bases, and the space between the germline ends is 9 bases. According to the germline V gene, CDR1 reads SNHLY and CDR2 reads FYNNEI. The CDR3 covers 13 residues, taking in both the cysteine and the phenylalanine. Only the CDR3 region is kept as DNA, spanning 39 bases read in frame from base 1. Per the publication, the time point label means: cycle 1 day 1 (C1D1), immediately before nivolumab initiation. All trial patients had relapsed after autologous stem cell transplantation, with cohorts A, B and C differing in prior brentuximab vedotin exposure. The trial cohort was composed of about 54 patients with relapsed/refractory classical Hodgkin lymphoma, for whom complete response, partial response or progressive disease was recorded as best overall response. Single-agent nivolumab was administered to trial patients in the multi-cohort phase II CheckMate 205 trial. An independent review committee assessed best overall response using the 2007 International Working Group response criteria. Trial PBMCs were collected just before the start of nivolumab (C1D1) and during therapy at cycle 2 day 1 and cycle 4 day 1. After peripheral blood was drawn into 8 mL Vacutainer Cell Preparation Tubes, PBMCs were isolated by centrifugation and then cryopreserved.

The sample comes from a study of PD-1 blockade in classical Hodgkin lymphoma (TCRdb year 2020). Notes on the research overall: Nivolumab dosing was 3 mg/kg intravenously every 2 weeks, continuing until either disease progression or unacceptable toxicity. A peripheral blood immune signature of response to PD-1 blockade in classical Hodgkin lymphoma was defined using TCR beta sequencing and CyTOF. What the authors observed across the whole study: Lower diversity was observed in patients in whom nivolumab was started less than 1 year after ASCT, and these patients were excluded from later analyses so that confounding by immune reconstitution would be avoided. Baseline TCR diversity was reported as lower in newly diagnosed patients than in healthy donors, and lower still in relapsed/refractory patients. The study was limited to a single clinical trial cohort, and causes of repertoire differences, possibly disease activity or prior therapy, remained undefined. By C4D1, a significant rise was seen in CD4+ TCR diversity but not in CD8+ TCR diversity (p=0.0027 vs p=0.16), and the rise was most apparent among complete responders (p=0.02). Among trial patients, those achieving complete response had baseline diversity similar to that of newly diagnosed patients, while diversity was significantly lower in partial responders and progressors.

Here the chain combines TRBV2 and TRBJ2-4, with no confidently assigned D gene. The source material was peripheral blood mononuclear cells (PBMCs), sampled at baseline. The clonotype was recovered from a human donor with classical Hodgkin lymphoma. The CDR3 region: CASSNLGKNIQYF. The DNA sequence is TGTGCCAGCAGTAATCTGGGAAAAAACATTCAGTACTTC.